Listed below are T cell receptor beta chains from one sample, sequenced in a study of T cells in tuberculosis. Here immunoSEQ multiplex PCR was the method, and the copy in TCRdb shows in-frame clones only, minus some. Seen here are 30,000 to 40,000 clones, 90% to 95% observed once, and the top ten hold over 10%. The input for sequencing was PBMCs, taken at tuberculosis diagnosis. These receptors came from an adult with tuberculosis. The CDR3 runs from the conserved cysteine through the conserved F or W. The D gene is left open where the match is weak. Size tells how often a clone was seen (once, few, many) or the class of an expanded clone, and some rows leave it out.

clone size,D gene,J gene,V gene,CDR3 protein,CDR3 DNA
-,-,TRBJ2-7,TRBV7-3,CASSFPGGEQYF,TGTGCCAGCAGCTTCCCCGGGGGCGAGCAGTACTTC
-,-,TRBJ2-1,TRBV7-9,CASSSRTFKFF,TGTGCCAGCAGCTCGAGGACTTTTAAGTTCTTC
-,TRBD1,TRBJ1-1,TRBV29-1,CSVPPGQGLAEAFF,TGCAGCGTACCACCGGGACAGGGGCTGGCTGAAGCTTTCTTT
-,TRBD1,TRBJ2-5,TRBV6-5,CASSSTGGGETQYF,TGTGCCAGCAGTTCTACAGGGGGCGGAGAGACCCAGTACTTC
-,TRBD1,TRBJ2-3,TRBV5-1,CASSPGTGGPDTQYF,TGCGCCAGCAGCCCCGGGACAGGGGGCCCAGATACGCAGTATTTT
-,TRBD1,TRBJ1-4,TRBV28,CASRKRTGDEKLFF,TGTGCCAGCAGAAAACGGACAGGGGATGAAAAACTGTTTTTT
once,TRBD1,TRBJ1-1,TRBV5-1,CASSFEGAPTEAFF,TGCGCCAGCAGCTTCGAGGGGGCGCCCACTGAAGCTTTCTTT
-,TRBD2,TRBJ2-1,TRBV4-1,CASSQDYLAGGYNEQFF,TGCGCCAGCAGCCAAGATTACCTAGCGGGGGGCTACAATGAGCAGTTCTTC
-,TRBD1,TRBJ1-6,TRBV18,CASSLGQGFSPLHF,TGTGCCAGCTCACTCGGACAGGGCTTCTCACCCCTCCACTTT
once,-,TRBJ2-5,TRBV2,CASSLRYLSDQETQYF,TGTGCCAGCAGTCTTAGATATTTAAGCGACCAAGAGACCCAGTACTTC
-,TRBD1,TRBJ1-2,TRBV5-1,CASSLEGQGSANYGYTF,TGCGCCAGCAGCTTGGAGGGACAGGGAAGCGCTAACTATGGCTACACCTTC
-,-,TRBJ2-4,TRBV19,CASSIDFWGLGRNIQYF,TGTGCCAGTAGTATAGATTTTTGGGGGCTGGGACGGAACATTCAGTACTTC
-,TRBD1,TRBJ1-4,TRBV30,CAWRPATKRQGAIF,TGTGCCTGGAGGCCAGCAACGAAACGACAGGGCGCAATTTTT
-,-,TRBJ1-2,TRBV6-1,CASAPEVGGYGYTF,TGTGCCAGCGCGCCGGAGGTGGGGGGCTATGGCTACACCTTC
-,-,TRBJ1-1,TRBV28,CASRTGGTEAFF,TGTGCCAGCAGGACAGGTGGCACTGAAGCTTTCTTT
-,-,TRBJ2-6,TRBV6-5,CASKRGSGANVLTF,TGTGCCAGCAAAAGGGGCTCTGGGGCCAACGTCCTGACTTTC
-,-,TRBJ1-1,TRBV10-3,CAISGTAGGAFF,TGTGCCATCAGTGGGACAGCCGGCGGGGCTTTCTTT
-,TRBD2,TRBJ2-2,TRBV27,CASRALAGGPRTGELFF,TGTGCCAGCAGGGCGCTAGCGGGGGGCCCGAGGACCGGGGAGCTGTTTTTT
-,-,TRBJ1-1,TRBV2,CASSEGLGNTEAFF,TGTGCCAGCAGTGAAGGACTCGGGAACACTGAAGCTTTCTTT
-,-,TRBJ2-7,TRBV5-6,CASSLRGSIYEQYF,TGTGCCAGCAGCTTGAGGGGGTCGATCTACGAGCAGTACTTC
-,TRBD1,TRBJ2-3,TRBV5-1,CASSLYRGSTDTQYF,TGCGCCAGCAGCTTGTACAGGGGGAGCACAGATACGCAGTATTTT
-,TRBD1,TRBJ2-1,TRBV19,CASSFGQGYNEQFF,TGTGCCAGTAGCTTTGGACAGGGTTACAATGAGCAGTTCTTC
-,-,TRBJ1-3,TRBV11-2,CASSLLRGVASGNTIYF,TGTGCCAGCAGCTTACTTCGGGGGGTGGCCTCTGGAAACACCATATATTTT
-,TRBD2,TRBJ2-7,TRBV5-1,CASSPSGGSYEQYF,TGCGCCAGCAGCCCTAGCGGGGGCTCCTACGAGCAGTACTTC
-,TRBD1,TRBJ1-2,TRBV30,CAWSVQGGYGYTF,TGTGCCTGGAGCGTCCAGGGGGGATATGGCTACACCTTC
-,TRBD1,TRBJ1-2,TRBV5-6,CASSSTGGYGYTF,TGTGCCAGCAGCTCAACAGGGGGCTATGGCTACACCTTC
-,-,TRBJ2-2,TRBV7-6,CASGMGSNTGELFF,TGTGCCAGCGGCATGGGCTCGAACACCGGGGAGCTGTTTTTT
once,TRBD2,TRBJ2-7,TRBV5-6,CASSLSSSGSYEQYF,TGTGCCAGCAGCTTGTCGTCTAGCGGGTCCTACGAGCAGTACTTC
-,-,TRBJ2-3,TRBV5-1,CASSSTGDTDTQYF,TGCGCCAGCAGCTCGACGGGAGATACAGATACGCAGTATTTT
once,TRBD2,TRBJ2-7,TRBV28,CASSLTSGDEQYF,TGTGCCAGCAGTTTAACTAGCGGCGACGAGCAGTACTTC
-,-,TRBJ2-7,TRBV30,CAWSIGGATYEQYF,TGTGCCTGGAGTATAGGAGGGGCGACCTACGAGCAGTACTTC
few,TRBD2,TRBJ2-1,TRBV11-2,CASSLDGRGLGNEQFF,TGTGCCAGCAGCTTAGATGGGAGGGGTCTGGGTAATGAGCAGTTCTTC
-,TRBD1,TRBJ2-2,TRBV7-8,CASSHRDSANTGELFF,TGTGCCAGCAGCCACCGGGACAGCGCGAACACCGGGGAGCTGTTTTTT
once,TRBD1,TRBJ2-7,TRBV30,CAWSAVGQGPYEQYF,TGTGCCTGGAGTGCTGTGGGACAGGGCCCCTACGAGCAGTACTTC
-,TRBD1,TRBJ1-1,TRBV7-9,CASSRLTGGEMNTEAFF,TGTGCCAGCAGCCGCCTGACAGGGGGCGAAATGAACACTGAAGCTTTCTTT
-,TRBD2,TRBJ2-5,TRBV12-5,CASGLWTSGPLGQYF,TGTGCTAGTGGTCTCTGGACTAGCGGGCCTCTAGGGCAGTACTTC
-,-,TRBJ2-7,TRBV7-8,CASSPGRYEQYF,TGTGCCAGCAGCCCCGGCAGGTACGAGCAGTACTTC
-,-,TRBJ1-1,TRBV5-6,CASSLRTEAFF,TGTGCCAGCAGCCTGAGAACTGAAGCTTTCTTT
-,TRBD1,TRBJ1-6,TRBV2,CASNAPRTGSPLHF,TGTGCCAGCAACGCCCCACGGACAGGCTCACCCCTCCACTTT
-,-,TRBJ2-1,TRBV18,CASSPLGFGNRNEQFF,TGTGCCAGCTCACCACTCGGGTTTGGCAACCGCAATGAGCAGTTCTTC
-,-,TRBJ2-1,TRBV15,CATSRASAGTSNNEQFF,TGTGCCACCAGCAGAGCCTCCGCGGGAACATCGAACAATGAGCAGTTCTTC
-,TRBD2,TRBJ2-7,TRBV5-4,CASSPGLAGDLYEQYF,TGTGCCAGCAGCCCGGGACTAGCGGGGGACCTCTACGAGCAGTACTTC
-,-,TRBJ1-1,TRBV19,CASSIQGLAFF,TGTGCCAGTAGTATTCAGGGCTTGGCTTTCTTT